One sample yielded the 14 T cell receptor beta chains listed below, sequenced in a study of blood T cell repertoires in COVID-19. Profiling relied on immunoSEQ multiplex PCR, and the TCRdb table lists in-frame clones only, not all of them. The sample has over 110,000 clones, over 75% seen once. Sequenced sample: peripheral blood. The receptors were gathered from a man between 65 and 85 years old with acute or convalescent COVID-19.

The chain is built from TRBV5-1 and TRBJ2-2, with 7 nucleotides matching TRBD2. CDR3 length equals 16 residues. The germline V gene encodes CDR1 SGHRS and CDR2 YFSETQ. V was pared by 2 bases and J by 2 bases, with 6 bases of the junction left unmatched. In DNA form, the CDR3 reads TGCGCCAGCAGCTTAACCAGCGGGACTAACACCGGGGAGCTGTTTTTT. This gives the protein CASSLTSGTNTGELFF. The variable domain in full, with the rest retrieved from reference TRBV5-1 and TRBJ2-2, is KAGVTQTPRYLIKTRGQQVTLSCSPISGHRSVSWYQQTPGQGLQFLFEYFSETQRNKGNFPGRFSGRQFSNSRSEMNVSTLELGDSALYLCASSLTSGTNTGELFFGEGSRLTVL.

This clone was recorded a few times. This chain uses TRBV28 with TRBJ1-3; the D gene is possibly TRBD1 (6 bases). The V and J ends lost 1 base and 3 bases respectively, with 16 bases between them. Germline V gene data show CDR1 as MDHEN and CDR2 as SYDVKM. The CDR3 runs to 17 residues. CDR3 nucleotides: TGTGCCAGCAGTTTATTTACCGCAGGGGCGGGTGGAAACACCATATATTTT. Encoded protein: CASSLFTAGAGGNTIYF.

The chain carries TRBV2 and TRBJ1-3; a weak D match, TRBD1 (5 bases). The CDR3 is made up of 12 amino acids. Germline loops: CDR1 SNHLY, CDR2 FYNNEI. The V end lost 8 bases, the J end lost 3 bases, and 8 bases lay between the germline ends. The CDR3 region is CASGGDGNTIYF. The CDR3 DNA follows: TGTGCCAGCGGGGGGGATGGAAACACCATATATTTT. The full variable domain, completed using reference TRBV2 and TRBJ1-3, is EPEVTQTPSHQVTQMGQEVILRCVPISNHLYFYWYRQILGQKVEFLVSFYNNEISEKSEIFDDQFSVERPDGSNFTLKIRSTKLEDSAMYFCASGGDGNTIYFGEGSWLTVV.

The genes are TRBV7-2 and TRBJ1-1, with TRBD1 identical over 8 bases. CDR1 and CDR2 (germline): SGHTA, FQGNSA. Germline trimming cut 3 bases from V and 3 bases from J; bases unmatched to any gene: 6. The CDR3 consists of 15 residues. DNA of the CDR3: TGTGCCAGCAGCTTGATCGCAGGGGGCTACACTGAAGCTTTCTTT. Translated, it gives CASSLIAGGYTEAFF. Based on the CDR3 plus reference TRBV7-2 and TRBJ1-1, the full variable domain is GAGVSQSPSNKVTEKGKDVELRCDPISGHTALYWYRQSLGQGLEFLIYFQGNSAPDKSGLPSDRFSAERTGGSVSTLTIQRTQQEDSAVYLCASSLIAGGYTEAFFGQGTRLTVV.

This chain joins TRBV11-2 and TRBJ2-6; TRBD1 matches 7 bases. Germline V gene lookup returns CDR1 SGHAT and CDR2 FQNNGV. V lost 1 base, J lost 0 bases, and 3 bases stayed unmatched. CDR3 length equals 17 residues. Here the CDR3 reads CASSLGTGASGANVLTF. CDR3 nucleotide sequence: TGTGCCAGCAGCTTAGGCACAGGGGCCTCTGGGGCCAACGTCCTGACTTTC.

The chain is built from TRBV3-1 (or the pseudogene TRBV3-2) and TRBJ1-4; D not resolved. Per germline, CDR1 LGHDT and CDR2 YNNKEL (reference sequence). The CDR3 has 13 residues. The V end was cut by 6 bases, the J end by 0 bases, with 5 bases between. The CDR3 loop reads CASSLTTNEKLFF. DNA for the CDR3: TGTGCCAGCAGTCTAACAACTAATGAAAAACTGTTTTTT.

The chain links TRBV5-6 to TRBJ2-2, with a tentative D call TRBD2 (6 bases). V was trimmed by 3 bases and J by 3 bases, leaving 9 bases between them. The germline V gene encodes CDR1 SGHDT and CDR2 YYEEEE. CDR3 size: 14 residues. The CDR3 region has the DNA TGTGCCAGCAGCTGGGGGAGGCACACCGGGGAGCTGTTTTTT. Translated: CASSWGRHTGELFF.

CDR3 residues: CASSQVVLAAGETQYF. Written as DNA, the CDR3 is TGCGCCAGCAGCCAAGTGGTTCTAGCGGCCGGGGAGACCCAGTACTTC. The chain combines TRBV4-1 with TRBJ2-5; 7 nucleotides agree with TRBD2. The CDR3 runs to 16 residues. Germline CDR1 MGHRA, CDR2 YSYEKL. V was clipped by 1 base and J by 5 bases; unmatched bases: 10.

The rearrangement uses TRBV9 and TRBJ1-3; D call uncertain. Germline values: CDR1 SGDLS, CDR2 YYNGEE. The V end lost 0 bases, the J end lost 4 bases, and 8 bases lay between the germline ends. The CDR3 contains 14 residues. The DNA of the CDR3 is TGTGCCAGCAGCGTAGCAACAGTCGGAAACACCATATATTTT. Translation gives CASSVATVGNTIYF.

This clone was observed a handful of times. V is TRBV7-2 and J is TRBJ2-7, with D possibly being TRBD1 (6 bases). This CDR3 region has 14 residues. With 0 bases removed from V and 10 bases from J, the gap between germline ends came to 16 bases. CDR1 is SGHTA and CDR2 is FQGNSA in the germline V gene. The DNA of the CDR3 is TGTGCCAGCAGCTTAGCGCGAAACAGGGCGGAACAGTACTTC. Amino acids: CASSLARNRAEQYF.

V gene TRBV6-4 combines with J gene TRBJ1-5; TRBD1 is a possible D gene (6 bases). Deletions cut 8 bases from V and 2 bases from J, with 25 bases between. The CDR3 consists of 18 residues. Germline loops: CDR1 MRHNA, CDR2 SNTAGT. As DNA, the CDR3 is TGTGCCAGCGACTACAAGCGGGGGGGCCTGGGTCGCAATCAGCCCCAGCATTTT. Protein product: CASDYKRGGLGRNQPQHF.

The chain is built from TRBV9 and TRBJ2-6; a weak D match, TRBD1 (5 bases). CDR3 length: 15 amino acids. V gave up 0 bases and J gave up 4 bases, with 8 bases separating them. Germline values: CDR1 SGDLS, CDR2 YYNGEE. The CDR3 loop reads CASSVEGSGANVLTF. CDR3 bases: TGTGCCAGCAGCGTAGAGGGGTCCGGGGCCAACGTCCTGACTTTC.

V usage is TRBV5-1 and J usage is TRBJ2-3; no clear D gene. The CDR3 is 14 residues long. Trimming shortened V by 0 bases and J by 0 bases, and 5 bases separated the two germline ends. Germline loops: CDR1 SGHRS, CDR2 YFSETQ. The CDR3 region has the DNA TGCGCCAGCAGCTTGGGTAGTAGCACAGATACGCAGTATTTT. Translated, it gives CASSLGSSTDTQYF.

This clone was counted a few times. This chain joins TRBV18 and TRBJ1-1; no firm D call. The CDR3 runs to 14 residues. Between the trimmed V and J ends, which lost 1 base and 3 bases, there was a span of 9 bases. Germline lookup yields CDR1 KGHSH and CDR2 LQKENI. The CDR3 reads CASSPLSGDTEAFF. The CDR3 bases are TGTGCCAGCTCACCACTAAGCGGGGACACTGAAGCTTTCTTT. The whole variable domain, remainder taken from reference TRBV18 and TRBJ1-1, is NAGVMQNPRHLVRRRGQEARLRCSPMKGHSHVYWYRQLPEEGLKFMVYLQKENIIDESGMPKERFSAEFPKEGPSILRIQQVVRGDSAAYFCASSPLSGDTEAFFGQGTRLTVV.